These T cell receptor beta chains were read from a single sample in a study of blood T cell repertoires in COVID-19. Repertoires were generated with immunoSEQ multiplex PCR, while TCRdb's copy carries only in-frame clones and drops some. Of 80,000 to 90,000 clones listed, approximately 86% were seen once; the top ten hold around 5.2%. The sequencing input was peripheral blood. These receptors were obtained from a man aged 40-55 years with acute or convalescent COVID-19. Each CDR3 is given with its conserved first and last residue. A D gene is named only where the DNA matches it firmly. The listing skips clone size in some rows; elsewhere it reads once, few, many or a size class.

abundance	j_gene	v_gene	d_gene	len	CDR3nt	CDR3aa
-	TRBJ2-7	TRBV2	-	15	TGTGCCAGCAGTGAAGCCCCGGGACACCCCTACGAGCAGTACTTC	CASSEAPGHPYEQYF
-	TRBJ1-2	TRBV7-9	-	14	TGTGCCAGCAGCTTACTTGTGGGGGGGAGCGGCTACACCTTC	CASSLLVGGSGYTF
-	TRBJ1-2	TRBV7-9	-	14	TGTGCCAGCAGCCGGAGGCAGGGGTCCGGTGGCTACACCTTC	CASSRRQGSGGYTF
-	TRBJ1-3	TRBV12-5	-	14	TGTGCTAGTGGTTTGGGACAGGTGGGAAACACCATATATTTT	CASGLGQVGNTIYF
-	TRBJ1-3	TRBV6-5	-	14	TGTGCCAGCCAAGACATCCTCTCTGGAAACACCATATATTTT	CASQDILSGNTIYF
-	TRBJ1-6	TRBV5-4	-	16	TGTGCCAGCAGCCCTGGAGGGGTGACCTATAATTCACCCCTCCACTTT	CASSPGGVTYNSPLHF
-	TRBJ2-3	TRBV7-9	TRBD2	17	TGTGCCAGCAGCCCCCTCACTAGCGGTAGTGGCACAGATACGCAGTATTTT	CASSPLTSGSGTDTQYF
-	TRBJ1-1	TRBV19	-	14	TGTGCCAGTAGTATTCTAGACGCGAACACTGAAGCTTTCTTT	CASSILDANTEAFF
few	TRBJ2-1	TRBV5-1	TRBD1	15	TGCGCCAGCAGCTTGTGGGACAGGGTTTCAAATGAGCAGTTCTTC	CASSLWDRVSNEQFF
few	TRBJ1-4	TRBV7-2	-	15	TGTGCCAGCAGCTTAGTCTATGGAGAGGGTGAAAAACTGTTTTTT	CASSLVYGEGEKLFF
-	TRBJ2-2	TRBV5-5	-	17	TGTGCCAGCAGAAGGGAGACGGGGGGCTCGGCTTCTGGGGAGCTGTTTTTT	CASRRETGGSASGELFF
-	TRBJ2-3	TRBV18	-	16	TGTGCCAGCTCATCATTAGCAGGGGTGTTCACAGATACGCAGTATTTT	CASSSLAGVFTDTQYF
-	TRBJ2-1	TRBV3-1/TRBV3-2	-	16	TGTGCCAGCAGCCCCCTGGACGGGGGCTCCTACAATGAGCAGTTCTTC	CASSPLDGGSYNEQFF
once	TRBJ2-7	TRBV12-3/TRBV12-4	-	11	TGTGCCAGCAGTCAGGGCTACGAGCAGTACTTC	CASSQGYEQYF
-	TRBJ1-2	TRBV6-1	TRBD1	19	TGTGCCAGCAGTGGAGGGACAGGGTACGGCGCGAAAGCTAACTATGGCTACACCTTC	CASSGGTGYGAKANYGYTF
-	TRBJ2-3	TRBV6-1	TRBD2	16	TGTGCCAGCAGTGAAGATCCAGCGGGGGACACAGATACGCAGTATTTT	CASSEDPAGDTDTQYF
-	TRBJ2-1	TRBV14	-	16	TGTGCCAGCAGCCAAGTGTCGGGGGTTTTGGACAATGAGCAGTTCTTC	CASSQVSGVLDNEQFF
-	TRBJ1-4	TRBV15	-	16	TGTGCCACCAGCAGAGATCCAGCTGCGGCTAATGAAAAACTGTTTTTT	CATSRDPAAANEKLFF
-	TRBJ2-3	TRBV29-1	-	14	TGCAGCGTTGTAGTCAAGAGGAGGACAGATACGCAGTATTTT	CSVVVKRRTDTQYF
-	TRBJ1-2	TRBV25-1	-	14	TGTGCCAGCAGTGAAGCCCGAGAGGGTGGAGGCTACACCTTC	CASSEAREGGGYTF
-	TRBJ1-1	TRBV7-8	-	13	TGTGCCAGCAGCTTATTCGGGTTAGCTGAAGCTTTCTTT	CASSLFGLAEAFF
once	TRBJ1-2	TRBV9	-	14	TGTGCCAGCAGCGTAGATGGAGTTAACTATGGCTACACCTTC	CASSVDGVNYGYTF
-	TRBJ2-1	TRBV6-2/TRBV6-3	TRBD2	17	TGTGCCAGCAGCCCGTGGAAGCAGCGGGGGGGCAGCCATGAGCAGTTCTTC	CASSPWKQRGGSHEQFF
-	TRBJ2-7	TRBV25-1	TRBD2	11	TGTGCCAGCACCCTTTCTGGGGGGGTGTACTTC	CASTLSGGVYF
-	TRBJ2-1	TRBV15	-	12	TGTGCCACCAGGAACGGGGACAATGAGCAGTTCTTC	CATRNGDNEQFF
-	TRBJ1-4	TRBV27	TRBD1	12	TGTGCCAGCTGGAGGCAGGGGGGAAAACTGTTTTTT	CASWRQGGKLFF
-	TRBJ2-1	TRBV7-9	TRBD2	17	TGTGCCAGCAGCCTCGGACTAGCGGGAGGGCGGTACAATGAGCAGTTCTTC	CASSLGLAGGRYNEQFF
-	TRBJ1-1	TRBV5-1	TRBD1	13	TGCGCCAGCAGCTTGGGAGACAGGGCGGCAGCTTTCTTT	CASSLGDRAAAFF
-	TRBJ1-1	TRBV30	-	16	TGTGCCTGGAGTGTTAGAAAACCACAGCAGAACACTGAAGCTTTCTTT	CAWSVRKPQQNTEAFF
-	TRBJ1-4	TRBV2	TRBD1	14	TGTGCCAGCAGGAACCGGGACAGAAGTGATGAACTGTTTTTT	CASRNRDRSDELFF
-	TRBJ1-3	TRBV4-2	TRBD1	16	TGTGCCAGCAGCCCTCAACCGGGACAGAGAAGAAACACCATATATTTT	CASSPQPGQRRNTIYF
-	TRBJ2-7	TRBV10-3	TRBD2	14	TGTGCCATCCGCCGGGGGGGGATCCACCACGAGCAGTACTTC	CAIRRGGIHHEQYF
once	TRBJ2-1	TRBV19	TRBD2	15	TGTGCCAGTAGTACCGGGACTAGCGGGGGTGGAGGGCAGTTCTTC	CASSTGTSGGGGQFF
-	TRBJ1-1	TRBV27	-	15	TGTGCCAGCAGTTTGGGGGGGACCGTCGGGACTGAAGCTTTCTTT	CASSLGGTVGTEAFF
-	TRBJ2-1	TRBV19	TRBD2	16	TGTGCCAGTAGTCAATTCGGGACTAGCGGGGTTAATGAGCAGTTCTTC	CASSQFGTSGVNEQFF
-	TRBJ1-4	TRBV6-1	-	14	TGTGCCAGCAGTGAAGTTCTAGGAAATGAAAAACTGTTTTTT	CASSEVLGNEKLFF
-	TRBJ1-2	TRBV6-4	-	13	TGTGCCAGCAGTAATACAGGGAAATTTGGCTACACCTTC	CASSNTGKFGYTF
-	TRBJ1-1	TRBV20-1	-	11	TGCAGTGCTAGGGTTGGGGGGAGCGCTTTCTTT	CSARVGGSAFF
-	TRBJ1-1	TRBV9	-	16	TGTGCCAGCAGCGTAGAAGCTGGGGGCTTTGGAACTGAAGCTTTCTTT	CASSVEAGGFGTEAFF
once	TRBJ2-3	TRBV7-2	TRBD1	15	TGTGCCAGCAGCTTAATGGGACAGGGTTCAGATACGCAGTATTTT	CASSLMGQGSDTQYF
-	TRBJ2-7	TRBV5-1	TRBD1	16	TGCGCCAGCAGCTTGGGAATACAGGGGAGCCTCCACGAGCAGTACTTC	CASSLGIQGSLHEQYF
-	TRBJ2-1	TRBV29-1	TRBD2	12	TGCAGCGTAAGGACTAGCATCAATGAGCAGTTCTTC	CSVRTSINEQFF
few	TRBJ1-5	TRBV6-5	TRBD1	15	TGTGCCTCCCGGACAGGCCAAGCTAGCGATCAGCCCCAGCATTTT	CASRTGQASDQPQHF
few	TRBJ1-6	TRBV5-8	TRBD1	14	TGTGCCAGCAGCCGGGACAGGGATAATTCACCCCTCCACTTT	CASSRDRDNSPLHF
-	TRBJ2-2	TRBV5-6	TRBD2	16	TGTGCCAGCAGCTTGATACTAGCGGGGAGCGGAAGGGAGCTGTTTTTT	CASSLILAGSGRELFF
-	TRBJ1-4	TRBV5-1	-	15	TGCGCCAGCAGCTTGGGCCAGGGAGGCAATGAAAAACTGTTTTTT	CASSLGQGGNEKLFF
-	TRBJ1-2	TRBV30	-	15	TGTGCCTGGAGCTTGGGGGGGCAGGGACTATACCTCCACACCTTC	CAWSLGGQGLYLHTF
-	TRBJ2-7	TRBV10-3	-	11	TGTGCCATCAGTGAGGGCCACGAGCAGTACTTC	CAISEGHEQYF
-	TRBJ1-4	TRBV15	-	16	TGTGCCACCAGCAGAGATGTGCAGGGGAGGGGTGAAAAACTGTTTTTT	CATSRDVQGRGEKLFF
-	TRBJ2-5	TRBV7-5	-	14	TGTGCCAGAAGCCCTCTAGCCTGGGAAGAGACCCAGTACTTC	CARSPLAWEETQYF
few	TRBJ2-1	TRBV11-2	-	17	TGTGCCAGCAGCCCAAGGGGCGACAGTTATAAATACAATGAGCAGTTCTTC	CASSPRGDSYKYNEQFF
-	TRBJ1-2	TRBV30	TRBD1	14	TGTGCCCGGGACAGGGGGGGGCTTCACTATGGCTACACCTTC	CARDRGGLHYGYTF
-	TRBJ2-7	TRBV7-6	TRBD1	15	TGTGCCAGCAGCTTGGCTGGGACAGGGGTGAGCGAGCAGTACTTC	CASSLAGTGVSEQYF
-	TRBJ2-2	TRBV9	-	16	TGTGCCAGCAGCTCGCGGGGGGACAGATCCACCGGGGAGCTGTTTTTT	CASSSRGDRSTGELFF
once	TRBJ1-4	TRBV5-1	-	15	TGCGCCAGCAGCTTGGTGGAGGGTCCTGGCGAAAAACTGTTTTTT	CASSLVEGPGEKLFF
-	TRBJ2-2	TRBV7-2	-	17	TGTGCCAGCAGCTTATTATCCCTTACTAGCTTCAGCGGGGAGCTGTTTTTT	CASSLLSLTSFSGELFF
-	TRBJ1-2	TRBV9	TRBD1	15	TGTGCCAGCAGCGTAACCGGGACAGTTAGTTATGGCTACACCTTC	CASSVTGTVSYGYTF
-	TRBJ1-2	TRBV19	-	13	TGTGCCAGTATGTACCGGTGGAGCTATGGCTACACCTTC	CASMYRWSYGYTF